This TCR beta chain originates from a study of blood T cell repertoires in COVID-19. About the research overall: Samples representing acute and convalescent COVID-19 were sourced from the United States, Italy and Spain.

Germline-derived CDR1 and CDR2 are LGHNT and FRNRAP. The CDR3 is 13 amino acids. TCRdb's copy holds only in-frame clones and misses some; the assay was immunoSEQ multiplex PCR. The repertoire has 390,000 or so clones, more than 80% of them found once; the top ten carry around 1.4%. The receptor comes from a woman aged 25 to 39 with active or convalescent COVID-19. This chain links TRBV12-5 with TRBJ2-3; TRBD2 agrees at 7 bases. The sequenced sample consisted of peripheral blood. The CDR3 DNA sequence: TGTGCCACTGGGCGGGGGACCACAGATACGCAGTATTTT. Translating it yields CATGRGTTDTQYF. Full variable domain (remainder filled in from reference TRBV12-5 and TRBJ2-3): DARVTQTPRHKVTEMGQEVTMRCQPILGHNTVFWYRQTMMQGLELLAYFRNRAPLDDSGMPKDRFSAEMPDATLATLKIQPSEPRDSAVYFCATGRGTTDTQYFGPGTRLTVL.